This TCR beta chain was sequenced in a study of T cell responses to AZD1222 COVID-19 vaccine (dated by TCRdb to 2020 to 2023). Background on the whole study: AZD1222 recipients given second doses at about 4 weeks or at about 12 weeks were pooled, since spike-specific TCR depth and breadth were not found to differ between the two schedules. TCR sequencing was performed for some 250 trial participants, of whom some 200 were given two doses of AZD1222 and 26 were given two doses of MenACWY control vaccine. Trial participants were enrolled by age into 18-55, 56-69 and 70-plus year subgroups, with about 150, 28 and 57 TCR-sequenced participants respectively.

What the study reported, not specific to this receptor: Spike-specific TCR breadth and depth rose significantly after two AZD1222 doses compared with day 0 and with MenACWY recipients. Vaccine-associated CD4 TCRs spanned the whole spike protein, with dominant responses in regions 160-218 and 743-854. Epitopes outside the regions mutated in the B.1.351 and B.1.1.7 variants were reportedly recognized by nearly half of the unique spike-specific TCRs. In the small 56-69-year group, the increase in depth fell short of significance, most likely because of low power. Most participants were white British and females outnumbered males, and the authors suggested that clonal diversity may have been underestimated. Only 5 to 7 AZD1222 recipients were SARS-CoV-2 seropositive at baseline, limiting conclusions about previously exposed vaccinees. No day 14 peak-response samples were available, so repertoires were characterized only after the peak T cell response.

The CDR3, from cysteine to phenylalanine, totals 17 residues. The only DNA kept is the CDR3, 51 bases in frame from the first base. According to the germline V gene (reference sequence), CDR1 reads LGHDT and CDR2 reads YNNKEL. V lost 0 bases and J lost 4 bases, and the count of bases not matched to a germline gene is 3. In light of the paper, this sample's time point label describes: baseline before first vaccination. The vaccinee samples were drawn from two UK trials, COV001 and COV002, one of which was a single-blind randomized controlled phase 2/3 trial testing AZD1222 (ChAdOx1 nCoV-19) in healthy adults. For TCRbeta chain sequencing, PBMC samples from trial participants were taken at day 0 and at day 28 after the second dose. The CDR3 regions of human TCRbeta chains were analyzed by immunosequencing. The study's processing was this. Repertoire TCRs were matched against a reference library of SARS-CoV-2-specific TCRs generated with the MIRA antigen-specificity platform. Breadth was defined as the fraction of unique TCRs that were SARS-CoV-2-associated. Depth was defined as the fraction of total T cells that were SARS-CoV-2-associated. Each spike-specific TCR was assigned to its reactive spike region and to a CD4 or CD8 class using the MIRA data. Log10-transformed breadth and depth values were compared by one-way ANOVA with Sidak's multiple comparisons tests. The table was pulled from immuneACCESS by TCRdb, which kept in-frame rearrangements only. Such tables lose some clones; where checked, under half of the loss comes from unresolved V genes, and the rest has no known cause. The V and J calls and clone size come from that table; D and trimming were worked out from the DNA. The sample table lists under 150,000 clones, 93% of them with a count of one. The top ten clones comprise around 4.7% of the sample.

On this clone: Its antigen target is currently unknown. No clone much larger than this one lies a single base away; base qualities are absent.

The specimen comprised peripheral blood, sampled on day 0 of AZD1222 vaccination. The rearranged segments are TRBV3-1 (or the pseudogene TRBV3-2) and TRBJ2-5; TRBD2 lines up with 15 middle nucleotides. This sequence originates from an adult in good health. The bases are TGTGCCAGCAGCCAAGACCCGGGACTAGCGGGAGGAGAGACCCAGTACTTC. This yields the protein CASSQDPGLAGGETQYF.